The 30 T cell receptor beta chains presented below share a single source sample, sequenced in a study of T cell responses to AZD1222 COVID-19 vaccine. Generated by immunoSEQ multiplex PCR, the TCRdb table keeps only in-frame clones and is missing some. The data hold roughly 180,000 clones, with 90% to 95% observed a single time. Sequenced here: peripheral blood, sampled on day 0 of AZD1222 vaccination. These receptors were collected from an adult in good health.

V and J are TRBV19 and TRBJ2-7; D might be TRBD2 (6 bases). This CDR3 has 14 residues. Germline CDR1 LNHDA, CDR2 SQIVND (reference sequence). Trimming pared 6 bases from V and 7 bases from J, leaving 19 bases between. DNA of the CDR3: TGTGCCAGTAGCCCTTCCCGACTAGTTCGTGAGCAGTACTTC. Encoded protein: CASSPSRLVREQYF.

V gene TRBV6-4 combines with J gene TRBJ2-3, with 11 bases aligning to TRBD2. The CDR3 runs 15 residues. The J segment lost 3 bases and the V segment lost 6 bases, leaving 5 bases of the junction unmatched. Germline values: CDR1 MRHNA, CDR2 SNTAGT. The DNA for the CDR3 is TGTGCCAGCAGCCCGGGACTAGCGGATACAGATACGCAGTATTTT. Its translation is CASSPGLADTDTQYF.

This chain's CDR3 is CASYYRVQGYTF. The CDR3 DNA sequence: TGTGCCAGTTATTACAGGGTACAGGGCTACACCTTC. The V call is TRBV19, the J call TRBJ1-2; D is possibly TRBD1 (6 bases). The germline V and J ends were trimmed by 8 bases and 8 bases, with 15 bases remaining between them. The germline V gene encodes CDR1 LNHDA and CDR2 SQIVND (reference sequence). This CDR3 region has 12 residues.

J is TRBJ2-1 and V is TRBV6-4; 8 bases map to TRBD2. The CDR3 loop spans 15 amino acids. Germline V lookup: CDR1 MRHNA, CDR2 SNTAGT. Trimming removed 3 bases from V and 3 bases from J; junction bases left unmatched: 4. CDR3: CASSDTGGDYNEQFF. CDR3 DNA sequence: TGTGCCAGCAGTGATACGGGAGGGGACTACAATGAGCAGTTCTTC.

The rearrangement joins TRBV28 to TRBJ1-2; no reliable D call. CDR3 length: 13 residues. Germline V gene data show CDR1 as MDHEN and CDR2 as SYDVKM. The V gene lost 2 bases and the J gene lost 3 bases, with 7 bases spanning the gap. This CDR3 reads CASSLSTDYGYTF. CDR3 nucleotides: TGTGCCAGCAGTTTAAGTACAGACTATGGCTACACCTTC.

The V and J genes are TRBV12-3 or TRBV12-4 and TRBJ1-5; no definite D call. The V end lost 0 bases, the J end lost 4 bases, and 4 bases lay between the germline ends. This CDR3 has 13 amino acids. The CDR3 loop is CASSLATNQPQHF. CDR3 sequence (DNA): TGTGCCAGCAGTTTAGCTACGAATCAGCCCCAGCATTTT.

The CDR3 loop is CASSQLTSGRGEQFF. CDR3 in DNA: TGTGCCAGCAGCCAACTTACTAGCGGGAGAGGGGAGCAGTTCTTC. The V call is TRBV14, the J call TRBJ2-1; 11 bases are shared with TRBD2. Germline CDR1 is SGHDN and CDR2 is FVKESK. The V and J ends lost 2 bases and 10 bases, in that order; junction bases with no gene match: 7. CDR3 length: 15 residues.

As concerns this clone: Its ends do not fully match the called genes, so a read error is possible. This chain uses TRBV5-5 with TRBJ1-3, with a possible D match to TRBD1 (6 bases). Germline CDR1 SGHKS, CDR2 YYEKEE (reference sequence). This CDR3 has 13 residues. CDR3 region: CASSWAGQGSRNF. CDR3 DNA sequence: TGTGCCAGCAGCTGGGCCGGGCAGGGGAGTAGGAATTTT. The entire variable domain, with the rest obtained from reference TRBV5-5 and TRBJ1-3, is as follows: DAGVTQSPTHLIKTRGQQVTLRCSPISGHKSVSWYQQVLGQGPQFIFQYYEKEERGRGNFPDRFSARQFPNYSSELNVNALLLGDSALYLCASSWAGQGSRNFGEGSWLTVV.

This chain links TRBV19 with TRBJ1-1, with D tentatively TRBD1 (5 bases). The ends were cut back, 3 bases at V and 10 bases at J, with 9 bases in the middle. Germline CDR1 LNHDA, CDR2 SQIVND (reference sequence). This CDR3 contains 11 residues. CDR3 residues: CASSILGGAFF. DNA for the CDR3: TGTGCCAGTAGTATCCTCGGGGGAGCTTTCTTT.

V usage is TRBV15 and J usage is TRBJ1-4; the D is unclear. The CDR3 extends over 15 amino acids. CDR1 is LNHNV, CDR2 YYDKDF, per germline (reference sequence). The V and J ends lost 3 bases and 0 bases respectively, with 8 bases between them. The CDR3 sequence: CATSRGRATNEKLFF. The CDR3 DNA is TGTGCCACCAGCAGGGGTAGGGCAACTAATGAAAAACTGTTTTTT.

The chain carries TRBV5-1 and TRBJ2-1, with D maybe TRBD2 (6 bases). V lost 4 bases and J lost 4, with 12 bases in between. This CDR3 is built from 14 residues. Germline V gene sequence: CDR1 SGHRS, CDR2 YFSETQ. The CDR3 region has the DNA TGCGCCAGCAGCGGAGGGGAACGGTACAATGAGCAGTTCTTC. This encodes CASSGGERYNEQFF.

The chain employs TRBV10-2 and TRBJ1-5; D gene unclear. The CDR3 has 13 amino acids. CDR1 and CDR2 from the germline V gene are WSHSY and SAAADI. V lost 5 bases to trimming and J lost 5 bases, with 10 bases between them. The CDR3: CASSLQTYQPQHF. CDR3 nucleotide sequence: TGCGCCAGCAGTCTGCAGACCTATCAGCCCCAGCATTTT.

The chain has TRBV9 and TRBJ2-7, with 8 positions matching TRBD2. The V gene end was trimmed by 3 bases and the J gene end by 7 bases; junction bases not matched to a gene: 12. The CDR3 loop spans 15 amino acids. The germline V gene encodes CDR1 SGDLS and CDR2 YYNGEE. The CDR3 sequence is CASSEGPSGRGEQYF. CDR3 nucleotide sequence: TGTGCCAGCAGCGAGGGCCCTAGCGGGCGAGGAGAGCAGTACTTC.

This clone showed up just once. The chain uses TRBV18 and TRBJ2-1; D unclear. Trimming took 2 bases from V and 6 from J, leaving 8 bases between them. The germline V gene encodes CDR1 KGHSH and CDR2 LQKENI. The CDR3 length is 13 residues. Here the CDR3 DNA reads TGTGCCAGCTCACCAGTTTCGGGCAATGAGCAGTTCTTC. Its translation is CASSPVSGNEQFF.

CDR3 in DNA: TGCGCCAGCAGCTTGGGACGGCGTACTGAAGCTTTCTTT. Translating gives CASSLGRRTEAFF. The chain uses TRBV5-1 and TRBJ1-1; D unresolved. The CDR3 totals 13 residues. Per germline, CDR1 SGHRS and CDR2 YFSETQ. The ends were cut back, 0 bases at V and 5 bases at J, with 8 bases in the middle.

The chain has TRBV6-5 and TRBJ2-7, with D perhaps TRBD1 or TRBD2 (7 bases each). The V gene lost 8 bases and the J gene lost 5 bases, with 13 bases spanning the gap. The CDR3 is 12 residues long. The germline CDR1 and CDR2 sequences are MNHEY and SVGAGI. This CDR3 reads CASGGGGDEQYF. The CDR3 DNA follows: TGTGCCAGCGGGGGAGGGGGCGACGAGCAGTACTTC.

The rearrangement links TRBV6-1 to TRBJ1-1; D may be TRBD1 (5 bases). Germline lookup yields CDR1 MNHNS and CDR2 SASEGT. Between the trimmed V and J ends, which lost 2 bases and 1 base, there was a span of 11 bases. This CDR3 has 15 residues. The CDR3 nucleotides read TGTGCCAGCAGTGAAAATCAGGGATGGAACACTGAAGCTTTCTTT. Amino acid sequence: CASSENQGWNTEAFF.

This clone showed up just once. The chain links TRBV5-1 to TRBJ2-5; D is unresolved. The length of the CDR3 is 15 residues. Trimming left V 0 bases short and J 5 bases short, with 14 bases between. Germline V gives CDR1 SGHRS, CDR2 YFSETQ. The CDR3 region has the DNA TGCGCCAGCAGCTTGGCCAGCTCTGGCAGGGAGACCCAGTACTTC. Protein: CASSLASSGRETQYF.

The chain is built from TRBV28 and TRBJ2-7; 11 bases are a match to TRBD1. The CDR3 extends over 17 amino acids. V lost 8 bases to trimming and J lost 4 bases; unmatched junction nucleotides: 16. Germline loops: CDR1 MDHEN, CDR2 SYDVKM. CDR3: CASRSLLPGTGGYEQYF. CDR3 nucleotides: TGTGCCAGCCGGTCCCTTCTCCCGGGGACAGGGGGGTACGAGCAGTACTTC.

This clone was counted a single time. The V and J genes are TRBV5-1 and TRBJ2-1; D not certain. This CDR3 contains 13 residues. Germline CDR1 is SGHRS and CDR2 is YFSETQ. Trimming stripped 1 base from V and 9 bases from J, with 11 bases between. CDR3: CASSLNVRAEQFF. CDR3 DNA sequence: TGCGCCAGCAGCTTGAACGTGCGTGCTGAGCAGTTCTTC.

V gene TRBV28 combines with J gene TRBJ1-5; a possible D gene is TRBD1 (5 bases). Germline CDR1 MDHEN, CDR2 SYDVKM. The CDR3 extends over 13 amino acids. With 5 bases removed from V and 1 base from J, the gap between germline ends came to 6 bases. The CDR3 nucleotides read TGTGCCAGCAGTCGACAGAGCAATCAGCCCCAGCATTTT. Protein: CASSRQSNQPQHF. Full variable domain (remainder filled in from reference TRBV28 and TRBJ1-5): DVKVTQSSRYLVKRTGEKVFLECVQDMDHENMFWYRQDPGLGLRLIYFSYDVKMKEKGDIPEGYSVSREKKERFSLILESASTNQTSMYLCASSRQSNQPQHFGDGTRLSIL.

The V call is TRBV10-3, the J call TRBJ1-1, with D perhaps TRBD1 (6 bases). Trimming removed 2 bases from V and 8 bases from J, with 6 bases in between. This CDR3 comprises 11 residues. Germline V gene sequence: CDR1 ENHRY, CDR2 SYGVKD. CDR3 nucleotides: TGTGCCATCAGTGAGCAGGGGGAAGCTTTCTTT. Its protein is CAISEQGEAFF.

The chain employs TRBV11-2 and TRBJ2-1; D is perhaps TRBD2 (5 bases). CDR3 length: 16 residues. The V end was cut by 2 bases, the J end by 4 bases, with 15 bases between. Looked up from germline, CDR1 is SGHAT and CDR2 is FQNNGV. The DNA for the CDR3 is TGTGCCAGCAGCTTACTCTCCGCGGGCCTATACAATGAGCAGTTCTTC. This codes for CASSLLSAGLYNEQFF.

The chain employs TRBV11-2 and TRBJ2-1, with D possibly matching TRBD2 (6 bases). CDR3 length: 15 amino acids. The V end was cut by 5 bases, the J end by 3 bases, with 14 bases between. Germline CDR1 SGHAT, CDR2 FQNNGV. The CDR3 is CASSPHQAGYNEQFF. In DNA form, the CDR3 reads TGTGCCAGCAGCCCTCACCAAGCGGGCTACAATGAGCAGTTCTTC.

The chain recombines TRBV15 with TRBJ2-7; D uncertain. The CDR3 has 14 residues. V was trimmed by 0 bases and J by 0 bases, leaving 6 bases between them. Germline CDR1 is LNHNV and CDR2 is YYDKDF (reference sequence). CDR3 loop: CATSRDSNSYEQYF. The CDR3, as DNA: TGTGCCACCAGCAGAGATAGCAACTCCTACGAGCAGTACTTC.

V and J are TRBV9 and TRBJ1-2, with D perhaps TRBD1 (5 bases). CDR1 is SGDLS, CDR2 YYNGEE, per germline. The CDR3 is 15 residues long. With 4 bases removed from V and 5 bases from J, the gap between germline ends came to 18 bases. Here the CDR3 reads CASSPPVGGPYGYTF. The CDR3 coding sequence is TGTGCCAGCAGCCCCCCTGTCGGGGGACCTTATGGCTACACCTTC.

The V call is TRBV6-5, the J call TRBJ1-5; D uncertain. Germline assignment: CDR1 MNHEY and CDR2 SVGAGI. CDR3 length: 14 amino acids. V lost 7 bases and J 5 bases, leaving 15 bases between the germline ends. The CDR3 reads CASTPSTGDQPQHF. CDR3 nucleotides: TGTGCCAGCACTCCATCGACGGGAGATCAGCCCCAGCATTTT.

The J gene is TRBJ1-1, the V gene TRBV3-1 (or the pseudogene TRBV3-2); D may be TRBD1 (6 bases). Looked up from germline, CDR1 is LGHDT and CDR2 is YNNKEL (reference sequence). The CDR3 has 14 amino acids. V was trimmed by 0 bases and J by 8 bases, leaving 13 bases between them. The CDR3 here is CASSQDIQGSEAFF. The CDR3 DNA follows: TGTGCCAGCAGCCAAGATATTCAGGGGTCAGAAGCTTTCTTT.

This sequence joins TRBV29-1 and TRBJ1-1; the D gene is possibly TRBD1 (6 bases). Germline loops: CDR1 SQVTM, CDR2 ANQGSEA. V gave up 6 bases and J gave up 1 base, with 18 bases separating them. This CDR3 comprises 15 residues. The CDR3 sequence: CSVRRVGGRNTEAFF. The CDR3 DNA is TGCAGCGTCCGTCGGGTCGGGGGCCGGAACACTGAAGCTTTCTTT.

This clone was observed once. The rearrangement links TRBV12-5 to TRBJ2-7; D is unresolved. This CDR3 has 13 amino acids. Germline CDR1 LGHNT, CDR2 FRNRAP. V was clipped by 3 bases and J by 0 bases, with 6 bases between them. CDR3 nucleotides: TGTGCTAGTGGTTTCGCCGACTCCTACGAGCAGTACTTC. Protein product: CASGFADSYEQYF.